Listed below are T cell receptor beta chains from one sample, sequenced in a study of metastatic and nonmetastatic thyroid tumors. MiXCR reprocessed the PCR reads for TCRdb. The sample comprises roughly 17,000 clones, roughly 27% of which are singletons, and about 25% rests with the top ten. Sequences were obtained from tumor tissue. All receptors come from a male donor with papillary thyroid cancer or a benign thyroid nodule (not recorded which). Some clones in this sample may be carry-over from other donors' samples. Each CDR3 is given without its conserved first and last residue. Clone size is not always given. Where it is, it says once, few, many or a class for expanded clones.

clone_size,v_call,cdr3_aa
.,TRBV7-2,ASSFLPGLNYGYT
.,TRBV6-1,ASSSHDRGDSYEQY
many,TRBV6-4,ASSSGSTDTQY
.,TRBV18,ASSQTATANQPQH
.,TRBV7-2,ASSLGGEQPQH
many,TRBV20-1,SASGSGRAYTDTQY
few,TRBV19,ASAPGAGEETQY
many,TRBV7-8,ASSEQGNNEQF
.,TRBV12-3/TRBV12-4,ASSFSDTQY
many,TRBV20-1,SARGGGLAGAYTDTQY
.,TRBV5-1,ASDRGGIDGSFQQY